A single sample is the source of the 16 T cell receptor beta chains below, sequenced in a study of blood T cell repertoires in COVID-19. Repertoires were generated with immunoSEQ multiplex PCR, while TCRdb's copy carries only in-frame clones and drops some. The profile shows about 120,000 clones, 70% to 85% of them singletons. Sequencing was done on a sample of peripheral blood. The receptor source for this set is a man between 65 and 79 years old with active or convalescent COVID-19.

The DNA for the CDR3 is TGTGCCAGCAGTTTATGGACAGGTCTGAACACTGAAGCTTTCTTT. It encodes CASSLWTGLNTEAFF. This chain connects TRBV6-6 to TRBJ1-1, with 7 bases matching TRBD1. V trimming: 4 bases; J trimming: 0 bases; junction bases outside the gene matches: 5. This CDR3 has 15 residues. Looked up from germline, CDR1 is MNHNY and CDR2 is SVGAGI (reference sequence).

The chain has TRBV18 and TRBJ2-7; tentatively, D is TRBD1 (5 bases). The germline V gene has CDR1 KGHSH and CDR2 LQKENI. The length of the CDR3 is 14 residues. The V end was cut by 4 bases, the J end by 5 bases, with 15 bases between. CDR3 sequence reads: CASSQEYRTHEQYF. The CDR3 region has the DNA TGTGCCAGCTCACAAGAATACAGGACCCACGAGCAGTACTTC.

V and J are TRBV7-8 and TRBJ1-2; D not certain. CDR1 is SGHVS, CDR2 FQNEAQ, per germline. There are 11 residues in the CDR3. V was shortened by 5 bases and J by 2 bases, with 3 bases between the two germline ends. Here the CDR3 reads CASSLNYGYTF. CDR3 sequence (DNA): TGTGCCAGCAGCCTAAACTATGGCTACACCTTC.

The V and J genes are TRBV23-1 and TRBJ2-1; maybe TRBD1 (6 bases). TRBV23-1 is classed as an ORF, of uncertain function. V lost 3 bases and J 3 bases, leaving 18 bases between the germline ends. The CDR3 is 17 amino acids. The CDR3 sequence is CASSQDPRDTYYNEQFF. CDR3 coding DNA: TGCGCCAGCAGTCAGGATCCTCGGGACACGTACTACAATGAGCAGTTCTTC.

CDR3: CASWAGTSVYEQYF. The CDR3 nucleotides are TGTGCCAGTTGGGCCGGGACTAGTGTTTACGAGCAGTACTTC. The chain links TRBV6-5 to TRBJ2-7, with 8 nucleotides matching TRBD2. The V gene's germline CDR1 is MNHEY and CDR2 SVGAGI. The CDR3 has 14 amino acids. After removal of 9 bases from V and 4 bases from J, the junction contained 11 bases not matched to a gene.

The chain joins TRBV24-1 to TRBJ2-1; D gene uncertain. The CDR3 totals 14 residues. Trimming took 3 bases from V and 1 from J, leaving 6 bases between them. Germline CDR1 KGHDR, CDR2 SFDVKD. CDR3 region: CATSDSRSYNEQFF. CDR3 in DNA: TGTGCCACCAGTGATAGTCGGTCCTACAATGAGCAGTTCTTC.

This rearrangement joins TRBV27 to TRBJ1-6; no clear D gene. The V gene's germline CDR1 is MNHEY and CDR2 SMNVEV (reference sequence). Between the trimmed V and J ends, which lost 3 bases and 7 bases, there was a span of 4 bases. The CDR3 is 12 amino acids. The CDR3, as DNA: TGTGCCAGCAGTTTCACAAATTCACCCCTCCACTTT. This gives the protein CASSFTNSPLHF.

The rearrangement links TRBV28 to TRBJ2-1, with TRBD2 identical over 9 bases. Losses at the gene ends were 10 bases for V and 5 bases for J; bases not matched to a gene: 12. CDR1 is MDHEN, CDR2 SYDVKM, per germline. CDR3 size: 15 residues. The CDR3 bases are TGTGCCACCGTATCCAGCGGGAGGAGACACAATGAGCAGTTCTTC. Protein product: CATVSSGRRHNEQFF.

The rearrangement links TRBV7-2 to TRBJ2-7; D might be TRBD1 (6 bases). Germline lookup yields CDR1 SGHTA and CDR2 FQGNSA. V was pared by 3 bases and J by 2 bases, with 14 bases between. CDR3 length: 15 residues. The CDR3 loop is CASSFPARDTYEQYF. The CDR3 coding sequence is TGTGCCAGCAGCTTTCCAGCCAGGGACACCTACGAGCAGTACTTC.

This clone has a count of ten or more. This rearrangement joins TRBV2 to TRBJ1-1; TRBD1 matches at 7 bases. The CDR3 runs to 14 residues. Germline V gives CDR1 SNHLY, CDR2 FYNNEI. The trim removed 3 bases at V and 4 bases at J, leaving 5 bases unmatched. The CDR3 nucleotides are TGTGCCAGCAGTGACCTGCGGGACAGCACTGAAGCTTTCTTT. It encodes CASSDLRDSTEAFF.

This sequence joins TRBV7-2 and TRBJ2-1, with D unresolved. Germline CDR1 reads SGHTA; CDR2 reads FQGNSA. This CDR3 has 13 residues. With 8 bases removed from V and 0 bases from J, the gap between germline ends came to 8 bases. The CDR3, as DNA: TGTGCCAGCGGCCTGTCCTCCTACAATGAGCAGTTCTTC. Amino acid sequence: CASGLSSYNEQFF. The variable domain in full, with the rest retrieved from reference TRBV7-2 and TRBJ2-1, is GAGVSQSPSNKVTEKGKDVELRCDPISGHTALYWYRQSLGQGLEFLIYFQGNSAPDKSGLPSDRFSAERTGGSVSTLTIQRTQQEDSAVYLCASGLSSYNEQFFGPGTRLTVL.

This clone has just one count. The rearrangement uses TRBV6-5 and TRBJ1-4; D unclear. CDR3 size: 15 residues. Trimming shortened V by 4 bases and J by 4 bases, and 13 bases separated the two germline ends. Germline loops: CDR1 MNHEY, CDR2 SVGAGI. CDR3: CASSSFSGGNEKLFF. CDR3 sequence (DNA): TGTGCCAGCAGTTCCTTCTCGGGTGGTAATGAAAAACTGTTTTTT.

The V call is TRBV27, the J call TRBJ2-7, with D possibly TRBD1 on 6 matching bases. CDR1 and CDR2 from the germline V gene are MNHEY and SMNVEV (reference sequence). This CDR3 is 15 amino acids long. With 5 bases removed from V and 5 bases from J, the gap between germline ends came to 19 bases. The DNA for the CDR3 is TGTGCCAGCAGTCACGGGACAAAGTCGGTCCACGAGCAGTACTTC. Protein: CASSHGTKSVHEQYF.

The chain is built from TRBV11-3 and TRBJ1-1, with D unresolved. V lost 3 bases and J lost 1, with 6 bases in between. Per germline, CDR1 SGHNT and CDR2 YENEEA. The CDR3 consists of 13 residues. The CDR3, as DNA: TGTGCCAGCAGCTTCGGGGAGAACACTGAAGCTTTCTTT. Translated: CASSFGENTEAFF.

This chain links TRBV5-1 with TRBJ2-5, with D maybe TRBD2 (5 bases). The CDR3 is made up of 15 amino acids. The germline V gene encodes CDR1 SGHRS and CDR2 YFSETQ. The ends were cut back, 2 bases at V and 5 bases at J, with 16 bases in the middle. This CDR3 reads CASSFSLRESETQYF. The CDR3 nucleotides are TGCGCCAGCAGCTTTTCTTTGAGGGAGAGTGAGACCCAGTACTTC.

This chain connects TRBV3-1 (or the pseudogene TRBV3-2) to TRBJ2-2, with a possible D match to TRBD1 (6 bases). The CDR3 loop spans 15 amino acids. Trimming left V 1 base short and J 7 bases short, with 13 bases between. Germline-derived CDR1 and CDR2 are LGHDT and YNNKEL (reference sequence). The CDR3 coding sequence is TGTGCCAGCAGCCAAGTTGGCCAGGGGATCGGGGAGCTGTTTTTT. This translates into CASSQVGQGIGELFF.